One and the same sample provided the 13 T cell receptor beta chains below, sequenced in a study of post-analysis software for immune sequencing data (dated by TCRdb to between 2015 and 2017). The study at large found these results: Significantly higher frequencies in patients than in controls were found for about five TRBV segments, including TRBV5-6, TRBV5-1 and TRBV20-1.

Their antigens are not known. Libraries came from PCR. The instrument given in TCRdb is Illumina HiSeq 2500. To reduce PCR and sequencing biases, unique molecular identifiers were incorporated into the TCR beta cDNA libraries. Using fastp trimming at Q25 and MiXCR clonotype assembly, TCRdb reanalyzed the public sequencing data and kept in-frame beta chains. Each CDR3 protein gets just one entry, which takes the most common genes and DNA from the rows behind it. Present in this sample are hundreds of thousands of distinct CDR3 sequences, roughly 58% of which were seen just once. Of the sample, about 4.5% falls within the top ten clones. The sample comprised blood. Receptors were obtained from a girl aged 10 to 17 with multiple sclerosis.

The J gene is TRBJ1-6, the V gene TRBV28; no clear D gene. The length of the CDR3 is 14 residues. Germline values: CDR1 MDHEN, CDR2 SYDVKM. V shed 8 bases and J shed 2 bases, with 10 bases lying between them. The CDR3 DNA reads TGTGCCAGCGGGCGACAAGCCTATAATTCACCCCTCCACTTT. It translates to CASGRQAYNSPLHF.

This clonotype was seen only once. CDR3 in amino acids: CSADVRDRDDETQYF. As DNA, the CDR3 is TGCAGTGCTGACGTCCGGGACAGGGATGACGAGACCCAGTACTTC. This sequence joins TRBV20-1 and TRBJ2-7; 9 nucleotides agree with TRBD1. The last part of the DNA fits TRBJ2-5 better; the J call may be wrong. The CDR3 is made up of 15 amino acids. Germline CDR1 reads DFQATT; CDR2 reads SNEGSKA (reference sequence).

This clonotype was recorded once. V is TRBV9 and J is TRBJ2-7; no clear D gene. CDR3 length equals 14 residues. The germline V gene has CDR1 SGDLS and CDR2 YYNGEE. Trimming stripped 0 bases from V and 3 bases from J, with 10 bases between. CDR3 in DNA: TGTGCCAGCAGCGTAGGAAACCGATTCTACGAGCAGTACTTC. Protein product: CASSVGNRFYEQYF.

V and J are TRBV5-1 and TRBJ2-7, with 7 bases aligning to TRBD2. V was clipped by 4 bases and J by 3 bases; unmatched bases: 4. The CDR3 is made up of 13 amino acids. Germline V lookup: CDR1 SGHRS, CDR2 YFSETQ. The CDR3 sequence is CASSRGVDYEQYF. CDR3 coding DNA: TGCGCCAGCAGCCGGGGGGTCGACTACGAGCAGTACTTC.

The chain is built from TRBV5-5 and TRBJ1-2, with a weak D call TRBD1 (5 bases). V was clipped by 2 bases and J by 6 bases, with 11 bases between them. CDR1 and CDR2 (germline): SGHKS, YYEKEE (reference sequence). The CDR3 extends over 13 amino acids. The CDR3 loop reads CASSFLRENGYTF. The CDR3 region has the DNA TGTGCCAGCAGCTTCCTCAGGGAAAATGGCTACACCTTC.

This chain uses TRBV20-1 with TRBJ2-2; no clear D. The V and J ends lost 0 bases and 0 bases respectively, with 8 bases between them. The CDR3 loop spans 15 amino acids. Germline V gene sequence: CDR1 DFQATT, CDR2 SNEGSKA (reference sequence). The CDR3 sequence is CSARDVLSNTGELFF. CDR3 sequence (DNA): TGCAGTGCTAGAGATGTTCTTTCGAACACCGGGGAGCTGTTTTTT.

This rearrangement joins TRBV7-6 to TRBJ1-4; D may be TRBD1 (5 bases). The CDR3 spans 15 residues. Trimming removed 5 bases from V and 4 bases from J, with 14 bases in between. In germline, CDR1 is SGHVS, CDR2 FNYEAQ. The chain's CDR3 is CASSPGTGSNEKLFF. CDR3 in DNA: TGTGCCAGCAGCCCGGGGACCGGGAGTAATGAAAAACTGTTTTTT.

The chain combines TRBV5-6 with TRBJ2-7; the D is unclear. In germline, CDR1 is SGHDT, CDR2 YYEEEE. The CDR3 runs 16 residues. The ends were cut back, 4 bases at V and 0 bases at J, with 17 bases in the middle. In DNA, the CDR3 is TGTGCCAGCAGCCCCCTCGAGCGTAGGAGCTCCTACGAGCAGTACTTC. Residues: CASSPLERRSSYEQYF.

J is TRBJ2-7 and V is TRBV6-6; TRBD2 agrees at 13 bases. Per germline, CDR1 MNHNY and CDR2 SVGAGI (reference sequence). This CDR3 is built from 15 residues. Trimming removed 5 bases from V and 2 bases from J; junction bases left unmatched: 3. Here the CDR3 DNA reads TGTGCCAGCAGTGACGGGACTAGCGGGACCTACGAGCAGTACTTC. Amino acids: CASSDGTSGTYEQYF.

V gene TRBV2 combines with J gene TRBJ1-2, with D maybe TRBD1 (6 bases). CDR1 and CDR2 from the germline V gene are SNHLY and FYNNEI. The CDR3 is made up of 15 amino acids. Trimming took off 7 bases at V and 6 bases at J, with 21 bases between the two ends. This chain's CDR3 is CASTQLRGIEDGYTF. Here the CDR3 DNA reads TGTGCCAGCACTCAACTGAGGGGGATCGAGGATGGCTACACCTTC.

This clonotype has only one observation. The V and J genes are TRBV5-4 and TRBJ2-7; D remains unclear. Germline assignment: CDR1 SGHNT and CDR2 YYREEE (reference sequence). V lost 0 bases and J 1 base, leaving 11 bases between the germline ends. This CDR3 region has 15 residues. CDR3 loop: CASSLEGMRSYEQYF. The CDR3 bases are TGTGCCAGCAGCTTGGAGGGCATGCGATCCTACGAGCAGTACTTC.

The CDR3 DNA reads TGTGCCAGCAGCCAAGTGGGGGGCACGAACACCGGGGAGCTGTTTTTT. Protein product: CASSQVGGTNTGELFF. The rearrangement uses TRBV3-1 and TRBJ2-2; D possibly matches TRBD1 or TRBD2 (6 bases each). Trimming shortened V by 1 base and J by 0 bases, and 9 bases separated the two germline ends. Germline V gene lookup returns CDR1 LGHDT and CDR2 YNNKEL (reference sequence). This CDR3 is built from 16 residues.

In its sample, this clonotype was seen once. Compared with germline, one end of the junction differs, possibly owing to a read error. This chain links TRBV4-1 with TRBJ2-3; TRBD2 matches 10 bases. The CDR3 runs 16 residues. CDR1 and CDR2 (germline): MGHRA, YSYEKL. CDR3 amino acids: CASGQDLAGARDTQYF. CDR3 nucleotide sequence: TGCGCCAGCGGCCAAGACCTAGCGGGAGCAAGAGATACGCAGTATTTT.